This T cell receptor beta chain came from a study of cytomegalovirus exposure and HLA in healthy donors. The CDR3 loop spans 15 amino acids. The junction had 6 bases not matched to a gene; V was cut back by 5 bases and J by 5 bases. CDR1 MGHRA and CDR2 YSYEKL come from the germline V gene. Primers: 60 Vbeta forward and 13 Jbeta reverse. The repertoire was sequenced with immunoSEQ multiplex PCR; TCRdb's copy has only in-frame clones and lacks some. The sample contains approximately 73,000 clones, roughly 70% of which appear only once. This chain connects TRBV4-1 to TRBJ2-1; 10 bases map to TRBD2. This sequence was found in a man in his 70s in good health and CMV-seronegative. The sample was PBMCs. The DNA of the CDR3 is TGCGCCAGCAGCACGGGACTAGCGTTTAACAATGAGCAGTTCTTC. Protein: CASSTGLAFNNEQFF.